This T cell receptor (beta chain) was captured in a study of blood T cells in healthy people across ages. Notes on the study in general: TCR beta diversity was tightly associated with the proportion of naive T cells. Older age coincided with a roughly linear decline in TCR beta diversity per million T cells.

Germline CDR1 is DFQATT and CDR2 is SNEGSKA (reference sequence). The ends were cut back, 6 bases at V and 7 bases at J, with 18 bases in the middle. The CDR3 extends over 13 amino acids. It was with a sample-barcoded 5' primer and a J-beta primer mix that a second PCR of roughly 6 to 12 cycles was run. Each cDNA molecule carried a tag from a template-switch adaptor that contained 12 random nucleotides. Every sample produced at least 2.5 million CDR3-containing paired-end reads. TCRdb processed the 5' RACE reads anew with MiXCR; each CDR3 protein has one entry. The table has about 1.1 million distinct CDR3 sequences, 35% to 45% seen once. Remarks on this clonotype: Antigen specificity is unknown.

Material: blood. V and J are TRBV20-1 and TRBJ1-1, with a weak D call TRBD1 (5 bases). The TCR comes from a man aged 18 to 30 in good health. DNA of the CDR3: TGCAGTGCCCCCGTGGGCGGGGGGTTTGAAGCTTTCTTT. Its protein is CSAPVGGGFEAFF.